This is a list of T cell receptor beta chains from one sample in a study of cytomegalovirus exposure and HLA in healthy donors. Only in-frame clones appear in the TCRdb table, and some are missing; sequencing was by immunoSEQ multiplex PCR. The table records 55,000 to 75,000 clones, approximately 64% of them present only once. Input material: PBMCs. These TCRs come from a man aged 35-49 years in good health and CMV-seropositive. Each CDR3 is given with its conserved first and last residue. D genes are given only for firm matches. Expanded clones are given a class, and other clones once, few, many or no size at all.

clone_size | j_call | d_call | v_call | cdr3_length | cdr3_nt | cdr3_aa
. | TRBJ2-2 | TRBD1 | TRBV7-2 | 16 | TGTGCCAGCAGCGCCGGGACAGCCTCAGTTACCGGGGAGCTGTTTTTT | CASSAGTASVTGELFF
. | TRBJ1-1 | . | TRBV6-4 | 13 | TGTGCCAGCAGTGTACAGGAAAAAACTGAAGCTTTCTTT | CASSVQEKTEAFF
. | TRBJ1-1 | . | TRBV5-4 | 14 | TGTGCCAGCAGCTATCAGGGTATGAACACTGAAGCTTTCTTT | CASSYQGMNTEAFF
. | TRBJ2-4 | TRBD1 | TRBV6-6 | 15 | TGTGCCAGCCAGGGGGCAGTGGGAGCCAAAAACATTCAGTACTTC | CASQGAVGAKNIQYF
. | TRBJ2-7 | . | TRBV5-1 | 15 | TGCGCCAGCAGCTTGTTCCCGGGAGCCACCTACGAGCAGTACTTC | CASSLFPGATYEQYF
. | TRBJ1-2 | . | TRBV5-4 | 14 | TGTGCCAGCAGCCCCCGGGAGGGTAACTATGGCTACACCTTC | CASSPREGNYGYTF
few | TRBJ1-1 | . | TRBV10-3 | 16 | TGTGCCATCAGTGTTAAGCGGGGATATTTCGAAACTGAAGCTTTCTTT | CAISVKRGYFETEAFF
medium-sized | TRBJ2-1 | . | TRBV4-3 | 14 | TGCGCCAGCAGCCAAGAGGACTATTACAATGAGCAGTTCTTC | CASSQEDYYNEQFF
. | TRBJ2-1 | TRBD1 | TRBV7-9 | 16 | TGTGCCAGCAGCTTAGTAAAGACAGGGTACTACAATGAGCAGTTCTTC | CASSLVKTGYYNEQFF
. | TRBJ1-1 | TRBD1 | TRBV10-3 | 15 | TGTGCCATCAGTGAGACCGGGACAGAATACACTGAAGCTTTCTTT | CAISETGTEYTEAFF
few | TRBJ1-5 | . | TRBV7-6 | 14 | TGTGCCAGCAGCTTAACGGACACAGACCAGCCCCAGCATTTT | CASSLTDTDQPQHF
. | TRBJ2-6 | . | TRBV11-2 | 16 | TGTGCCAGCAGCTTTTTCTCCGGCTCTGGGGCCAACGTCCTGACTTTC | CASSFFSGSGANVLTF
few | TRBJ1-4 | TRBD1 | TRBV27 | 15 | TGTGCCAGCAGTTCGTGGACAGGGGGTAATGAAAAACTGTTTTTT | CASSSWTGGNEKLFF
few | TRBJ2-3 | TRBD2 | TRBV7-9 | 16 | TGTGCCAGCAGCTTAGGACTAGCGGGGAGCACAGATACGCAGTATTTT | CASSLGLAGSTDTQYF
. | TRBJ2-7 | TRBD2 | TRBV5-1 | 15 | TGCGCCAGCAGCCTGGGACTAGCGGGAGGAATTGAGCAGTACTTC | CASSLGLAGGIEQYF
. | TRBJ2-2 | TRBD2 | TRBV9 | 15 | TGTGCCAGCAGCGTAGCGGGAGGCCACCTAGGGGAGCTGTTTTTT | CASSVAGGHLGELFF
medium-sized | TRBJ1-5 | . | TRBV16 | 13 | TGTGCCAGCAGCCAAGATCGGGGACAGCCCCAGCATTTT | CASSQDRGQPQHF
. | TRBJ2-7 | . | TRBV27 | 16 | TGTGCCAGCAGTCCAGGGGCTAGCCTCCCTCCGGGTGAGCAGTACTTC | CASSPGASLPPGEQYF
. | TRBJ2-7 | TRBD1 | TRBV7-2 | 16 | TGTGCCAGCAGCTTAGTTCCTGGGACAGGACCCTACGAGCAGTACTTC | CASSLVPGTGPYEQYF
. | TRBJ2-7 | TRBD1 | TRBV7-9 | 14 | TGTGCCATCGAGGGACAGGGGATAAGATGGGAGCAGTACTTC | CAIEGQGIRWEQYF
once | TRBJ1-5 | . | TRBV27 | 15 | TGTGCCAGCAGAACCCGGGGGTATAGCAATCAGCCCCAGCATTTT | CASRTRGYSNQPQHF
. | TRBJ2-7 | . | TRBV7-2 | 14 | TGTGCCAGCAGCCCCGACTACCGGTCCTACGAGCAGTACTTC | CASSPDYRSYEQYF
few | TRBJ1-3 | . | TRBV6-1 | 17 | TGTGCCAGCAGTGAAGGGCCCGTACTAAGCTCTGGAAACACCATATATTTT | CASSEGPVLSSGNTIYF
. | TRBJ1-1 | TRBD1 | TRBV5-1 | 15 | TGCGCCAGCAGACCCCAGGGGGCAGGCTTGAACAGAGCTTTCTTT | CASRPQGAGLNRAFF
. | TRBJ2-7 | TRBD2 | TRBV5-8 | 15 | TGTGCCAGCAGCTTGGTGGGACTAGCGGGGAGCGAGCAGTACTTC | CASSLVGLAGSEQYF
. | TRBJ2-5 | . | TRBV6-5 | 13 | TGTGCCAGCAGTCTCCTCGGTGGAGAGACCCAGTACTTC | CASSLLGGETQYF
. | TRBJ1-1 | . | TRBV13 | 15 | TGTGCCAGCAGCTTCCTCGGACAGAAGAACACTGAAGCTTTCTTT | CASSFLGQKNTEAFF
. | TRBJ2-6 | . | TRBV19 | 18 | TGTGCCAGTAGTACCCCAGGGTCCGCTAACTCTGGGGCCAACGTCCTGACTTTC | CASSTPGSANSGANVLTF
. | TRBJ2-5 | TRBD2 | TRBV29-1 | 15 | TGCAGCGTTGTCAACCCAAATCAGGGAGGGGAGACCCAGTACTTC | CSVVNPNQGGETQYF
. | TRBJ2-7 | . | TRBV6-1 | 11 | TGTGCCAGCAGTGAAACGGTCGAGCAGTACTTC | CASSETVEQYF
. | TRBJ2-7 | TRBD1 | TRBV6-1 | 15 | TGTGCCAGCACCGAAGGACAGGGTTTACCCTACGAGCAGTACTTC | CASTEGQGLPYEQYF
. | TRBJ2-1 | . | TRBV2 | 16 | TGTGCCAGCAGTGCGGCCGGGGGGCTTGTGCGCAATGAGCAGTTCTTC | CASSAAGGLVRNEQFF
. | TRBJ1-1 | TRBD1 | TRBV6-1 | 13 | TGTGCCACCATGACAGGGCTCAGCACTGAAGCTTTCTTT | CATMTGLSTEAFF
. | TRBJ1-1 | . | TRBV20-1 | 11 | TGCAGTGTGGAGGCGAACACTGAAGCTTTCTTT | CSVEANTEAFF
few | TRBJ1-1 | TRBD1 | TRBV2 | 13 | TGTGCCAGCAGTGAACAAGACAGGGCTGAAGCTTTCTTT | CASSEQDRAEAFF
. | TRBJ1-4 | TRBD1 | TRBV30 | 17 | TGTGCCTGGAGTTCTCCGGGACAGGGTTGGGGGAATGAAAAACTGTTTTTT | CAWSSPGQGWGNEKLFF
few | TRBJ1-2 | . | TRBV28 | 14 | TGTGCCAGCAGTCCTACGGGGAAGTGGTATGGCTACACCTTC | CASSPTGKWYGYTF
. | TRBJ1-2 | . | TRBV7-8 | 14 | TGTGCCAGCACCACACCCGGGTGGGACTATGGCTACACCTTC | CASTTPGWDYGYTF
few | TRBJ2-7 | . | TRBV30 | 15 | TGTGCCTGGAGTGTAGTTTGGCGGGACTCCTACGAGCAGTACTTC | CAWSVVWRDSYEQYF
. | TRBJ1-1 | . | TRBV7-9 | 12 | TGTGCCAGCAGCTTATCTCAGGGTGTAGCTTTCTTT | CASSLSQGVAFF
. | TRBJ2-5 | TRBD2 | TRBV5-1 | 18 | TGCGCCAGCAGCCTAGGGACTAGCGGGGGCCAGGGAGGAGAGACCCAGTACTTC | CASSLGTSGGQGGETQYF
. | TRBJ1-2 | TRBD1 | TRBV4-3 | 15 | TGCGCCAGCAGCCAGACGACAGGGATAAGGTTCGGCTACACCTTC | CASSQTTGIRFGYTF
. | TRBJ1-2 | . | TRBV13 | 14 | TGTGCCAGCAGCTTAGGCCAGCCACACGGGGGCTACACCTTC | CASSLGQPHGGYTF
. | TRBJ2-3 | TRBD2 | TRBV25-1 | 17 | TGTGCCAGCAGTGAAGGATTTAGCGGGGGTTTCACAGATACGCAGTATTTT | CASSEGFSGGFTDTQYF
. | TRBJ2-1 | TRBD2 | TRBV7-2 | 16 | TGTGCCAGCAGCTCCGGCCGGGTGGCGGGAGGGAATGAGCAGTTCTTC | CASSSGRVAGGNEQFF
. | TRBJ1-1 | . | TRBV19 | 14 | TGTGCCAGTATCCGGGTCGGGGGGAACACTGAAGCTTTCTTT | CASIRVGGNTEAFF
. | TRBJ2-7 | . | TRBV29-1 | 12 | TGCAGCGTTGTACAGGGCGTCTACGAGCAGTACTTC | CSVVQGVYEQYF
. | TRBJ1-3 | . | TRBV5-1 | 15 | TGCGCCAGCAGCCTCACACCTAGCTCTGGAAACACCATATATTTT | CASSLTPSSGNTIYF
. | TRBJ1-2 | TRBD1 | TRBV5-4 | 16 | TGTGCCAGCAGCTTCAAACCGGGACAGGCGACGTATGGCTACACCTTC | CASSFKPGQATYGYTF
. | TRBJ1-1 | . | TRBV30 | 13 | TGTGCCTGGAGTTCCAGAAAGAACACTGAAGCTTTCTTT | CAWSSRKNTEAFF
few | TRBJ2-1 | TRBD2 | TRBV9 | 16 | TGTGCCAGCAGCTCGGAAGAGCGGGGGGGCTGGGATGAGCAGTTCTTC | CASSSEERGGWDEQFF
. | TRBJ1-1 | . | TRBV7-2 | 13 | TGTGCCAGCAGTCTAGGGGGTCGGACTGAAGCTTTCTTT | CASSLGGRTEAFF
. | TRBJ1-3 | . | TRBV12-5 | 15 | TGTGCTACCATTTCGACAGGACACTCTGGAAACACCATATATTTT | CATISTGHSGNTIYF
few | TRBJ2-2 | TRBD1 | TRBV7-8 | 16 | TGTGCCAGCAGCAAACTAACAGGGGTGACAACCGGGGAGCTGTTTTTT | CASSKLTGVTTGELFF
. | TRBJ2-1 | TRBD2 | TRBV10-3 | 15 | TGTGCCATCAGTGAGTCAGCGGGGGCCCACAATGAGCAGTTCTTC | CAISESAGAHNEQFF